These 5 T cell receptor beta chains were sequenced from one sample in a study of blood T cell repertoires in COVID-19. TCRdb keeps only in-frame clones here, not all; method: immunoSEQ multiplex PCR. Found here are some 68,000 clones, about 90% of them singletons; the top ten hold less than 2.5%. The sample comprised peripheral blood. Source of these receptors: a human donor in a cohort sampled during active COVID-19.

This chain joins TRBV7-3 and TRBJ2-5; D is possibly TRBD2 (5 bases). The CDR3 is made up of 14 amino acids. Trimming cost V 5 bases and J 5 bases, with 15 bases left between them. Germline assignment: CDR1 SGHTA and CDR2 FQGTGA. CDR3 residues: CASSLGPSQETQYF. The DNA for the CDR3 is TGTGCCAGCAGCCTAGGGCCTAGCCAGGAGACCCAGTACTTC.

The chain links TRBV28 to TRBJ2-7, with D maybe TRBD1 (5 bases). The CDR3 has 16 residues. V was shortened by 2 bases and J by 0 bases, with 14 bases between the two germline ends. Germline CDR1 and CDR2: MDHEN and SYDVKM. CDR3 sequence (DNA): TGTGCCAGCAGTTTAATACGACAGAGCGTCTCCTACGAGCAGTACTTC. Its protein is CASSLIRQSVSYEQYF.

This clone was recorded only once. V and J are TRBV28 and TRBJ1-2, with a weak D call TRBD1 (6 bases). The CDR3 has 14 amino acids. With 9 bases removed from V and 1 base from J, the gap between germline ends came to 15 bases. The germline gives CDR1 MDHEN, CDR2 SYDVKM. CDR3 amino acids: CASSRGLGNYGYTF. In nucleotides, the CDR3 is TGTGCCAGTTCCAGGGGATTAGGTAACTATGGCTACACCTTC.

This rearrangement joins TRBV3-1 (or the pseudogene TRBV3-2) to TRBJ1-5; perhaps TRBD1 as D (6 bases). There are 14 residues in the CDR3. Per the germline V gene, CDR1 is LGHDT and CDR2 is YNNKEL (reference sequence). The V end was cut by 4 bases, the J end by 6 bases, with 13 bases between. Here the CDR3 DNA reads TGTGCCAGCAGCCTAACAGGGTCAATTCAGCCCCAGCATTTT. This translates into CASSLTGSIQPQHF.

The chain employs TRBV4-2 and TRBJ1-2; unclear D gene. The germline V gene encodes CDR1 LGHNA and CDR2 YNFKEQ. Deletions cut 0 bases from V and 0 bases from J, with 17 bases between. This CDR3 spans 18 amino acids. As DNA, the CDR3 is TGTGCCAGCAGCCAAGATCAGGCGGGAGGGTCCGCTAACTATGGCTACACCTTC. Translating gives CASSQDQAGGSANYGYTF.